The next 12 T cell receptor beta chains were all read from a single sample in a study of blood T cell repertoires in COVID-19. Sequencing used immunoSEQ multiplex PCR; TCRdb keeps in-frame clones, though not all of them. The sample has roughly 240,000 clones, about nine tenths seen once; the top ten hold 1.6%. The sequencing sample was made of peripheral blood. Source of these receptors: a woman aged 60-70 years who had recovered from COVID-19.

The V and J genes are TRBV7-2 and TRBJ2-5; possibly TRBD2 for D (5 bases). Germline V gene data show CDR1 as SGHTA and CDR2 as FQGNSA. This CDR3 contains 15 residues. V lost 4 bases and J lost 5, with 17 bases in between. The CDR3 is CASSSNGHRGETQYF. The CDR3 nucleotides are TGTGCCAGCAGCTCCAACGGTCATCGCGGGGAGACCCAGTACTTC. Full variable domain (rest looked up from reference TRBV7-2 and TRBJ2-5): GAGVSQSPSNKVTEKGKDVELRCDPISGHTALYWYRQSLGQGLEFLIYFQGNSAPDKSGLPSDRFSAERTGGSVSTLTIQRTQQEDSAVYLCASSSNGHRGETQYFGPGTRLLVL.

V is TRBV5-1 and J is TRBJ1-5, with D uncertain. V dropped 4 bases and J dropped 5 bases, with 13 bases sitting between them. Germline values: CDR1 SGHRS, CDR2 YFSETQ. CDR3 length equals 14 residues. The CDR3 sequence is CASSPGLTDQPQHF. The CDR3 DNA follows: TGCGCCAGCAGCCCAGGCCTTACCGATCAGCCCCAGCATTTT.

J is TRBJ2-7 and V is TRBV4-2; 11 positions agree with TRBD2. Germline loops: CDR1 LGHNA, CDR2 YNFKEQ. Losses at the gene ends were 4 bases for V and 4 bases for J; bases not matched to a gene: 15. This CDR3 is built from 18 residues. The CDR3 nucleotides are TGTGCCAGCAGCCTTCTATCGGGTAGCGGGGGGGCCGGGTACGAGCAGTACTTC. Translating gives CASSLLSGSGGAGYEQYF.

The V gene is TRBV2, the J gene TRBJ1-2; TRBD1 matches 8 bases. The germline V gene encodes CDR1 SNHLY and CDR2 FYNNEI. The CDR3 contains 15 residues. The J segment lost 5 bases and the V segment lost 4 bases, leaving 9 bases of the junction unmatched. CDR3 sequence: CASSAAGGKQYGYTF. Written as DNA, the CDR3 is TGTGCCAGCAGTGCCGCAGGGGGCAAACAATATGGCTACACCTTC.

This clone was counted a few times. The J gene is TRBJ2-1, the V gene TRBV4-1; D unresolved. V was cut by 3 bases and J by 0 bases, with 9 bases left in between. CDR1 MGHRA and CDR2 YSYEKL come from the germline V gene. The CDR3 has 15 amino acids. The CDR3 DNA sequence: TGCGCCAGCAGCCAGAGAGGCAGCTCCTACAATGAGCAGTTCTTC. This encodes CASSQRGSSYNEQFF.

The chain joins TRBV5-4 to TRBJ2-6; TRBD2 matches at 12 bases. CDR3 length: 17 amino acids. Unmatched junction bases numbered 6, after V lost 4 bases and J lost 4 bases. Germline assignment: CDR1 SGHNT and CDR2 YYREEE (reference sequence). CDR3 in amino acids: CASSIGLAGLGANVLTF. As DNA, the CDR3 is TGTGCCAGCAGCATAGGACTAGCGGGGTTGGGGGCCAACGTCCTGACTTTC.

The chain carries TRBV24-1 and TRBJ2-3; TRBD2 might be the D (6 bases). Germline V gene data show CDR1 as KGHDR and CDR2 as SFDVKD. V lost 2 bases, J lost 1 base, and 12 bases lay in between. There are 16 residues in the CDR3. The CDR3 DNA reads as TGTGCCACCAGTGATTGGGGGGTTCGGGGCACAGATACGCAGTATTTT. Translated, it gives CATSDWGVRGTDTQYF.

The J gene is TRBJ2-3, the V gene TRBV7-2, with TRBD1 as a possible D gene (5 bases). V was cut by 5 bases and J by 3 bases, with 9 bases left in between. This CDR3 region has 13 residues. The germline gives CDR1 SGHTA, CDR2 FQGNSA. CDR3 loop: CASSTRQTDTQYF. CDR3 bases: TGTGCCAGCAGCACCAGACAGACAGATACGCAGTATTTT. The variable domain in full, completed from reference TRBV7-2 and TRBJ2-3, reads GAGVSQSPSNKVTEKGKDVELRCDPISGHTALYWYRQSLGQGLEFLIYFQGNSAPDKSGLPSDRFSAERTGGSVSTLTIQRTQQEDSAVYLCASSTRQTDTQYFGPGTRLTVL.

Here the CDR3 DNA reads TGTGCCAGCACTAGGGACAGGGTGAGCGACGAGCAGTACTTC. Translation: CASTRDRVSDEQYF. The chain has TRBV6-5 and TRBJ2-7, with 9 bases matching TRBD1. The CDR3 runs to 14 residues. V lost 7 bases, J lost 5 bases, and 9 bases stayed unmatched. The V gene's germline CDR1 is MNHEY and CDR2 SVGAGI.

This chain links TRBV7-9 with TRBJ1-1, with 8 bases matching TRBD1. After removal of 2 bases from V and 2 bases from J, the junction contained 7 bases not matched to a gene. The CDR3 length is 16 residues. From germline, CDR1 is SEHNR and CDR2 FQNEAQ (reference sequence). The CDR3 is CASSLYGTGYNTEAFF. The DNA of the CDR3 is TGTGCCAGCAGCTTATACGGGACAGGCTACAACACTGAAGCTTTCTTT.

The V gene is TRBV5-4, the J gene TRBJ1-2, with D maybe TRBD1 (6 bases). There are 13 residues in the CDR3. Germline CDR1 and CDR2: SGHNT and YYREEE (reference sequence). The germline V and J ends were trimmed by 4 bases and 8 bases, with 15 bases remaining between them. CDR3 sequence reads: CASSPQGQEGYTF. The CDR3, as DNA: TGTGCCAGCAGCCCTCAGGGGCAGGAGGGCTACACCTTC.

V usage is TRBV4-1 and J usage is TRBJ2-7, with 9 nucleotides matching TRBD1. This CDR3 is built from 16 residues. Trimming cost V 0 bases and J 6 bases; bases outside gene matches: 9. In germline, CDR1 is MGHRA, CDR2 YSYEKL. The CDR3 region is CASSQDPGTGLFEQYF. In DNA, the CDR3 is TGCGCCAGCAGCCAAGACCCCGGGACAGGGTTATTCGAGCAGTACTTC.